This record concerns one T cell receptor beta chain sequence. This sample is part of a study of PD-L1 blockade in urothelial cancer. Study information: The study recovered a median of 141,255 T cells per blood sample.

Libraries were prepared by immunoSEQ multiplex PCR; TCRdb keeps only in-frame clonotypes and omits some of them. The sample lists under 120,000 clones, 70% to 90% seen once, with about 2.2% in the top ten. Trimming took 2 bases from V and 5 from J, leaving 15 bases between them. The CDR3 loop spans 16 amino acids. Germline CDR1 is MDHEN and CDR2 is SYDVKM. Sequenced here: PBMCs, sampled around atezolizumab (anti-PD-L1) treatment. This receptor was taken from a man between 45 and 60 years old with urothelial cancer. This rearrangement joins TRBV28 to TRBJ2-2; D is unclear. The CDR3 DNA reads as TGTGCCAGCAGTTTAACGATGTCAGATTTAACCGGGGAGCTGTTTTTT. Protein: CASSLTMSDLTGELFF.